The present TCR beta chain was sequenced within a study of early T cells in non-severe SARS-CoV-2 infection. A single record per CDR3 protein comes from TCRdb applying MiXCR to the 5' RACE reads. The sample has 75,000 to 80,000 distinct CDR3 sequences; 10% to 12% are singletons. Germline values: CDR1 DFQATT, CDR2 SNEGSKA (reference sequence). Losses at the gene ends were 6 bases for V and 8 bases for J; bases not matched to a gene: 7. The CDR3 runs 13 residues. The source was whole blood, collected at baseline. The chain combines TRBV20-1 with TRBJ1-6; 7 positions agree with TRBD1. The sequence derives from an adult who was a healthcare worker with PCR-confirmed SARS-CoV-2 infection or an uninfected control (not recorded which). The CDR3 reads CSAPGTDYSPLHF. The CDR3 nucleotides read TGCAGTGCCCCCGGGACAGACTATTCACCCCTCCACTTT.